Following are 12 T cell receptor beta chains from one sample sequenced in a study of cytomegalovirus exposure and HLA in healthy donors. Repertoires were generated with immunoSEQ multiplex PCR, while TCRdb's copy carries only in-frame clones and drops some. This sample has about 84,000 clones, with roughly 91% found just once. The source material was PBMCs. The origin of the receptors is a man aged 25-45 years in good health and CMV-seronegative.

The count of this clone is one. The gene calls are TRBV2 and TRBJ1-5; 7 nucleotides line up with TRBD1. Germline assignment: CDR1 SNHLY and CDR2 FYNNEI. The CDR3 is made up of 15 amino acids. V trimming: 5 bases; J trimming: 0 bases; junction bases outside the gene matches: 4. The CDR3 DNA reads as TGTGCCAGCAGTACGGACAGGTATAGCAATCAGCCCCAGCATTTT. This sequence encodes CASSTDRYSNQPQHF.

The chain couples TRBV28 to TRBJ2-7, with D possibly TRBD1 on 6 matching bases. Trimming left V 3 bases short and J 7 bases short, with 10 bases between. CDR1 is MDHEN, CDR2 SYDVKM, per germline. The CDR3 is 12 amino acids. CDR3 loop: CASSFGQGEQYF. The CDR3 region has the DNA TGTGCCAGCAGTTTTGGGCAGGGGGAGCAGTACTTC.

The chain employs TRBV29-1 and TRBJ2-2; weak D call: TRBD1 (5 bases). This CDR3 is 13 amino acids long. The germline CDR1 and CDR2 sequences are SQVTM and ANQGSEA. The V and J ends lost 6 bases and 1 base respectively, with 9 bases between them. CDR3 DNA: TGCAGCGTCCGTAGGGGGAACACCGGGGAGCTGTTTTTT. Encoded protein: CSVRRGNTGELFF.

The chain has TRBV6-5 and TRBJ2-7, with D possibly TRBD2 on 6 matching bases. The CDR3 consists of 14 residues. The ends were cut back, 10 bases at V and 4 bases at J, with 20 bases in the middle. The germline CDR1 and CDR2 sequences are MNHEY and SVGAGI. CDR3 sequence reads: CATRVGGSYYEQYF. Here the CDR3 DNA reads TGTGCCACCAGAGTCGGAGGGTCGTATTACGAGCAGTACTTC.

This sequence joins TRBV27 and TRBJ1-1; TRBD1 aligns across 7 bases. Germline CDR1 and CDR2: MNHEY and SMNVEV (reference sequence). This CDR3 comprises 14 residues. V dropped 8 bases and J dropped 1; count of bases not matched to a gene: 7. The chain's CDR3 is CASGKGQTNTEAFF. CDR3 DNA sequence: TGTGCCAGCGGCAAGGGACAGACGAACACTGAAGCTTTCTTT.

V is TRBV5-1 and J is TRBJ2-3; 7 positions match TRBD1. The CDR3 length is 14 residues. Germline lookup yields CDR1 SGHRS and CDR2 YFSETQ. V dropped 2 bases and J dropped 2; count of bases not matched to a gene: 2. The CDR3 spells CASSLQGHTDTQYF. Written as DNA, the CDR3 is TGCGCCAGCAGCTTACAGGGGCACACAGATACGCAGTATTTT.

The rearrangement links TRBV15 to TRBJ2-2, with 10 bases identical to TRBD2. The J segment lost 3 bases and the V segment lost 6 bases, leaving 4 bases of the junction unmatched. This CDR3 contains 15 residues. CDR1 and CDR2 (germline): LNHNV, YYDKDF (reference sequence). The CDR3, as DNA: TGTGCCACCAGTAAGAGCGGGAGGGACACCGGGGAGCTGTTTTTT. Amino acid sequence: CATSKSGRDTGELFF.

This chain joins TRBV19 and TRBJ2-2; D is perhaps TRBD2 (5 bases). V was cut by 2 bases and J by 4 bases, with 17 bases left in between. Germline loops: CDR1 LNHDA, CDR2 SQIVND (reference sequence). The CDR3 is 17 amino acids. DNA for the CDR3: TGTGCCAGTAGTATAATAGGTTACGGGGTGGGCACCGGGGAGCTGTTTTTT. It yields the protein CASSIIGYGVGTGELFF.

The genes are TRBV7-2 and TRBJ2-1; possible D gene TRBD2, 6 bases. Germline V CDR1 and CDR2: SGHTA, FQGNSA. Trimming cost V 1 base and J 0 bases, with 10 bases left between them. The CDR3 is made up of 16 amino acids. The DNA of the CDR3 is TGTGCCAGCAGCTTAGTGGGCGGGAACTCCTACAATGAGCAGTTCTTC. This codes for CASSLVGGNSYNEQFF.

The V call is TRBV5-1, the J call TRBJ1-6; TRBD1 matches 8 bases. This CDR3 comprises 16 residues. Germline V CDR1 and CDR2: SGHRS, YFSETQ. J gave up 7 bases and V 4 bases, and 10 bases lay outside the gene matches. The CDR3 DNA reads TGCGCCAGCAGCCTCCACTCGACAGGGGAAAATTCACCCCTCCACTTT. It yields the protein CASSLHSTGENSPLHF.

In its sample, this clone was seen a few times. CDR3 protein: CASSQERPQETQYF. CDR3 DNA sequence: TGTGCCAGCAGCCAAGAGCGGCCCCAAGAGACCCAGTACTTC. The chain employs TRBV4-2 and TRBJ2-5; D not resolved. The CDR3 loop spans 14 amino acids. Germline CDR1 is LGHNA and CDR2 is YNFKEQ. The V and J ends lost 0 bases and 1 base respectively, with 6 bases between them.

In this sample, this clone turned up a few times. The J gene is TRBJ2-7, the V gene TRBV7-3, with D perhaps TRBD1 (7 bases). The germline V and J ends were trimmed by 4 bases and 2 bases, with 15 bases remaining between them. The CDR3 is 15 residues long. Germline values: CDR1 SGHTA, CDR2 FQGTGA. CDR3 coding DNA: TGTGCCAGCAGCTGCAGGGGGGTTGGAACCTACGAGCAGTACTTC. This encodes CASSCRGVGTYEQYF.